The present entry profiles one T cell receptor beta chain with its context. Its target antigen remains unknown. Base quality data are lacking; no much larger clone is found one base away. For sequencing, an Illumina HiSeq 2500 was employed. First-strand cDNA was synthesized using Superscript III and a set of TRAV- and TRBV-specific primers, so that both TCRalpha and TCRbeta chains were covered. TCRs were amplified for approximately 20 PCR cycles with Phusion, using a constant-region primer paired with the adapter attached to the V primers. Isolated mRNA was amplified with the MessageAmp II aRNA Amplification Kit, using a 16-hour in vitro transcription at 37°C. The Dynabeads mRNA DIRECT Purification Kit was used to isolate mRNA for TCR sequencing. Indexed Illumina adapters were added in a second Phusion PCR of 20 to 25 cycles, and the PCR products were purified with AMPure XP beads. The source study handled its data this way. Custom Perl scripts pooled TCR sequences encoding the same protein, removed out-of-frame sequences and computed each clonotype's abundance. The analysis excluded TCR sequences that were supported by just one read. Repertoire metrics included Shannon entropy, Gini index, clonality, richness, and frequency of TCRs shared between repertoires. TCRdb passed the public sequencing reads through fastp at Q25 and MiXCR, retaining productive beta sequences. Rows are combined by CDR3 protein, so each entry shows the most common genes and DNA. The V and J calls shown here were made by TCRdb, not taken from the authors' results. The sample has about 30,000 distinct CDR3 sequences on record, about 53% of them singletons. The ten largest make up about 5.7% of the sample.

The data originate from a study of low-dose radiotherapy and immunotherapy resistance in tumors (dated by TCRdb to about 2022). For the study in its entirety: Cohort 1 received 0.5 Gy per fraction every 2 weeks, with a prescribed total PTV dose of 6.5 Gy. Cyclophosphamide 200 mg/m2 was given intravenously every two weeks, one day before each radiation and immunotherapy administration. Cohort 2 received 1 Gy per fraction every two weeks, with a total of 13 Gy over 26 weeks. Patients took aspirin 300 mg orally once daily for four cycles, starting on cycle 1 day 1. Randomization of trial participants into treatment groups was not performed. Nivolumab was administered intravenously as a 240 mg flat dose every two weeks, and ipilimumab was administered intravenously at 1 mg/kg every six weeks. Eight patients were included in the translational analysis: three from the first dose cohort and the first five from the second dose cohort.

From the cysteine up to the phenylalanine, the CDR3 has a length of 13 residues. Here the CDR3 DNA is all that survives: 39 bases in frame from base 1. CDR1 and CDR2, looked up from the germline V gene, are SQVTM and ANQGSEA. V and J are trimmed by 6 bases and 10 bases, and the gene matches miss 7 bases of the junction. This sample's time point label indicates: after trial treatment. Taken with the paper, the label for treatment or condition translates to: LDRT plus nivolumab, ipilimumab, low-dose cyclophosphamide and aspirin (RACIN trial). Donors were enrolled in RACIN, a single-arm phase I dose-escalation trial combining nivolumab, ipilimumab, aspirin, low-dose cyclophosphamide and low-dose radiotherapy. Eligible patients had advanced, TIL-negative solid tumors.

The chain links TRBV29-1 with TRBJ2-1; 12 bases in the junction line up with TRBD2. The source is a male donor with gallbladder cancer. The source material was PBMCs, sampled after low-dose radiotherapy plus immunotherapy. The DNA sequence reads TGCAGCGTACCCAGGACTAGCGGGATCGAGCAGTTCTTC. It codes for CSVPRTSGIEQFF.